This T cell receptor (beta chain) came from a study of blood T cell repertoires in COVID-19. Study context: Material from acute and convalescent COVID-19 was sourced from the United States, Italy and Spain. From T cells, B-cell-depleted T cells, or PBMCs came the material, which was cDNA or gDNA.

V dropped 7 bases and J dropped 2 bases, with 16 bases sitting between them. The length of the CDR3 is 15 residues. Germline V gene lookup returns CDR1 SEHNR and CDR2 FQNEAQ (reference sequence). Some clones are missing from TCRdb's copy, which holds only in-frame ones; the method was immunoSEQ multiplex PCR. The sample has over 120,000 clones; approximately 81% are singletons. Sequencing used peripheral blood. V and J are TRBV7-9 and TRBJ2-3, with D possibly TRBD1 on 7 matching bases. This clonotype was sampled from a human donor with acute or convalescent COVID-19. The donor label of this sample is uncertain. The CDR3 loop is CASKPPGGYTDTQYF. For the CDR3, the DNA is TGTGCCAGCAAACCGCCAGGGGGGTACACAGATACGCAGTATTTT.